The 23 T cell receptor beta chains in this list originate from one sample, sequenced in a study of blood T cell repertoires in COVID-19. Sequenced by immunoSEQ multiplex PCR; TCRdb stores in-frame clones only, minus some. The sample has roughly 200,000 clones, approximately 86% seen once. The sequencing input was peripheral blood. These receptors all stem from a woman aged 45-65 years with COVID-19, enrolled during active disease.

The rearrangement joins TRBV20-1 to TRBJ1-1, with D possibly being TRBD1 (6 bases). The CDR3 is made up of 16 amino acids. CDR1 and CDR2 from the germline V gene are DFQATT and SNEGSKA (reference sequence). V gave up 3 bases and J gave up 2 bases, with 19 bases separating them. The CDR3 loop is CSASFITGTFNTEAFF. Written as DNA, the CDR3 is TGCAGTGCTAGTTTTATCACAGGGACCTTCAACACTGAAGCTTTCTTT.

CDR3 sequence reads: CASKPHSDRGNTEAFF. The CDR3 DNA is TGTGCCAGCAAGCCCCACTCCGACAGGGGAAACACTGAAGCTTTCTTT. The chain carries TRBV2 and TRBJ1-1; 8 nucleotides align to TRBD1. The length of the CDR3 is 16 residues. V gave up 7 bases and J gave up 2 bases; unmatched junction bases: 12. Germline values: CDR1 SNHLY, CDR2 FYNNEI.

The V call is TRBV11-3, the J call TRBJ2-1, with a possible D match to TRBD1 (5 bases). Germline V gene sequence: CDR1 SGHNT, CDR2 YENEEA. The germline V and J ends were trimmed by 2 bases and 10 bases, with 12 bases remaining between them. The CDR3 consists of 13 residues. CDR3 nucleotides: TGTGCCAGCAGCTTACGTATTCCAGGGGAGCAGTTCTTC. Its translation: CASSLRIPGEQFF.

This chain uses TRBV21-1 with TRBJ2-2; the table names TRBD2, a call not compared with the DNA. TRBV21-1 is a documented pseudogene. This CDR3 is built from 18 residues. The CDR3 here is CASSKARLWGGDTGELFF. CDR3 bases: TGTGCCAGCAGCAAAGCCCGGTTGTGGGGCGGGGACACCGGGGAGCTGTTTTTT.

J is TRBJ2-2 and V is TRBV18, with TRBD2 as a possible D gene (5 bases). The germline V gene has CDR1 KGHSH and CDR2 LQKENI. V was shortened by 2 bases and J by 0 bases, with 10 bases between the two germline ends. The CDR3 loop spans 16 amino acids. The CDR3 region is CASSPGGGTNTGELFF. The CDR3 DNA sequence: TGTGCCAGCTCACCAGGTGGAGGAACGAACACCGGGGAGCTGTTTTTT.

This clone was detected once. The chain combines TRBV7-8 with TRBJ1-5; 8 nucleotides match TRBD1. The germline V gene encodes CDR1 SGHVS and CDR2 FQNEAQ. The V gene end was trimmed by 6 bases and the J gene end by 4 bases; junction bases not matched to a gene: 5. The CDR3 has 14 amino acids. The CDR3 nucleotides are TGTGCCAGCAGAGAGACAGGGGTGAATCAGCCCCAGCATTTT. Encoded protein: CASRETGVNQPQHF.

This clone was picked up a small number of times. The chain links TRBV7-9 to TRBJ2-7; 7 bases are a match to TRBD1. CDR1 and CDR2 (germline): SEHNR, FQNEAQ (reference sequence). This CDR3 is built from 13 residues. The V segment lost 6 bases and the J segment 12 bases; nucleotides outside the gene matches: 14. Written as DNA, the CDR3 is TGTGCCAGCAGTCTCAAAACAGGGGACCGTCCGTACGTC. This sequence encodes CASSLKTGDRPYV.

This clone appeared once. The V call is TRBV2, the J call TRBJ2-4, with 8 bases matching TRBD1. The CDR3 sequence is 14 residues long. After removal of 5 bases from V and 6 bases from J, the junction contained 6 bases not matched to a gene. Germline CDR1 reads SNHLY; CDR2 reads FYNNEI. CDR3 in amino acids: CASSNRQGINIQYF. CDR3 bases: TGTGCCAGCAGTAACCGACAGGGGATAAACATTCAGTACTTC. The full variable domain, with the rest looked up from reference TRBV2 and TRBJ2-4, is EPEVTQTPSHQVTQMGQEVILRCVPISNHLYFYWYRQILGQKVEFLVSFYNNEISEKSEIFDDQFSVERPDGSNFTLKIRSTKLEDSAMYFCASSNRQGINIQYFGAGTRLSVL.

The table lists this clone with a count of one. This sequence joins TRBV7-8 and TRBJ2-2, with 7 bases fitting TRBD1. V dropped 5 bases and J dropped 6; count of bases not matched to a gene: 12. Germline V CDR1 and CDR2: SGHVS, FQNEAQ. This CDR3 contains 16 residues. CDR3 amino acids: CASSGRTGGAAGELFF. The DNA for the CDR3 is TGTGCCAGCAGCGGACGGACAGGAGGTGCAGCCGGGGAGCTGTTTTTT.

This rearrangement joins TRBV20-1 to TRBJ1-2, with a tentative D call TRBD1 (5 bases). Per germline, CDR1 DFQATT and CDR2 SNEGSKA (reference sequence). The CDR3 sequence is 11 residues long. V lost 5 bases and J 4 bases, leaving 8 bases between the germline ends. The chain's CDR3 is CSAGQGYGYTF. The CDR3 nucleotides read TGCAGTGCTGGTCAGGGCTATGGCTACACCTTC.

V gene TRBV7-9 combines with J gene TRBJ2-7, with a weak D call TRBD1 (5 bases). Deletions cut 2 bases from V and 5 bases from J, with 13 bases between. In germline, CDR1 is SEHNR, CDR2 FQNEAQ (reference sequence). This CDR3 is 14 amino acids long. The CDR3 reads CASSLSWTSHEQYF. CDR3 sequence (DNA): TGTGCCAGCAGCTTATCTTGGACATCCCACGAGCAGTACTTC. The full variable domain, its missing parts supplied by reference TRBV7-9 and TRBJ2-7, is DTGVSQNPRHKITKRGQNVTFRCDPISEHNRLYWYRQTLGQGPEFLTYFQNEAQLEKSRLLSDRFSAERPKGSFSTLEIQRTEQGDSAMYLCASSLSWTSHEQYFGPGTRLTVT.

The gene calls are TRBV19 and TRBJ2-5; tentatively, D is TRBD2 (5 bases). The CDR3 is 15 residues long. Trimming shortened V by 5 bases and J by 2 bases, and 15 bases separated the two germline ends. Germline V gene data show CDR1 as LNHDA and CDR2 as SQIVND (reference sequence). The DNA of the CDR3 is TGTGCCAGTAGTCCCGGGAACAGCCTACAAGAGACCCAGTACTTC. Amino acid sequence: CASSPGNSLQETQYF.

The chain links TRBV2 to TRBJ2-3; 8 bases are shared with TRBD1. CDR1 and CDR2 from the germline V gene are SNHLY and FYNNEI. The trim removed 6 bases at V and 3 bases at J, leaving 8 bases unmatched. The CDR3 runs 15 residues. CDR3 sequence reads: CASSEGQVVTDTQYF. The DNA for the CDR3 is TGTGCCAGCAGCGAGGGACAGGTTGTGACAGATACGCAGTATTTT.

In DNA form, the CDR3 reads TGTGCCACCAGTGTAACAGGCCATCAGCCCCAGCATTTT. Amino acid sequence: CATSVTGHQPQHF. The chain is built from TRBV24-1 and TRBJ1-5; the D gene is possibly TRBD1 (5 bases). The V gene lost 5 bases and the J gene lost 5 bases, with 9 bases spanning the gap. Germline CDR1 and CDR2: KGHDR and SFDVKD. CDR3 length: 13 amino acids.

This clone occurred once. This chain connects TRBV4-3 to TRBJ1-4; 7 bases line up with TRBD1. The ends lost 2 bases at V and 7 bases at J; junction bases unmatched: 7. From germline, CDR1 is LGHNA and CDR2 YSLEER. This CDR3 has 15 residues. CDR3 protein: CASSQHRDSTEKLFF. DNA of the CDR3: TGCGCCAGCAGCCAACACCGGGACAGTACTGAAAAACTGTTTTTT.

The V and J genes are TRBV6-2 or TRBV6-3 and TRBJ1-1; D is uncertain. The CDR3 contains 11 residues. Germline values: CDR1 MNHEY, CDR2 SVGEGT. Deletions cut 6 bases from V and 8 bases from J, with 10 bases between. This CDR3 is CASSRDLEAFF. The CDR3, as DNA: TGTGCCAGCAGCCGTGACTTAGAAGCTTTCTTT.

The chain is built from TRBV5-1 and TRBJ1-5; no definite D call. The ends were cut back, 4 bases at V and 2 bases at J, with 10 bases in the middle. This CDR3 contains 14 residues. Germline V CDR1 and CDR2: SGHRS, YFSETQ. CDR3 sequence reads: CASSLDTGNQPQHF. The CDR3 DNA sequence: TGCGCCAGCAGCCTTGACACGGGCAATCAGCCCCAGCATTTT.

V and J are TRBV3-1 (or the pseudogene TRBV3-2) and TRBJ2-3; a weak D match, TRBD2 (5 bases). The germline gives CDR1 LGHDT, CDR2 YNNKEL (reference sequence). This CDR3 is built from 16 residues. The germline V and J ends were trimmed by 1 base and 6 bases, with 17 bases remaining between them. The CDR3 bases are TGTGCCAGCAGCCAAGCGGGGAAATTCCACCCGGATACGCAGTATTTT. Translation: CASSQAGKFHPDTQYF.

The J gene is TRBJ2-5, the V gene TRBV2, with D unclear. The germline gives CDR1 SNHLY, CDR2 FYNNEI. Trimming shortened V by 3 bases and J by 5 bases, and 4 bases separated the two germline ends. This CDR3 has 11 residues. In nucleotides, the CDR3 is TGTGCCAGCAGTGAGTCGGAGACCCAGTACTTC. As protein: CASSESETQYF.

The chain employs TRBV11-2 and TRBJ2-1; 10 positions match TRBD2. Trimming cost V 1 base and J 4 bases; bases outside gene matches: 13. Germline loops: CDR1 SGHAT, CDR2 FQNNGV. The CDR3 totals 19 residues. In DNA, the CDR3 is TGTGCCAGCAGCTTAGTTCCCTCCTTAGTAGCGGGGGGTTACAATGAGCAGTTCTTC. It is translated as CASSLVPSLVAGGYNEQFF.

The chain has TRBV7-8 and TRBJ1-4; no definite D call. CDR1 and CDR2 (germline): SGHVS, FQNEAQ. Trimming pared 1 base from V and 6 bases from J, leaving 9 bases between. The CDR3 is 14 amino acids. The CDR3 spells CASSLGANDEKLFF. CDR3 coding DNA: TGTGCCAGCAGCTTAGGAGCAAATGATGAAAAACTGTTTTTT.

The genes are TRBV28 and TRBJ2-5, with D uncertain. This CDR3 comprises 13 residues. The germline V and J ends were trimmed by 8 bases and 5 bases, with 15 bases remaining between them. Germline CDR1 and CDR2: MDHEN and SYDVKM. Here the CDR3 DNA reads TGTGCCAGCCAGGTCCCTCCAAGGGAGACCCAGTACTTC. This sequence encodes CASQVPPRETQYF.

The chain links TRBV23-1 to TRBJ1-1; 9 bases line up with TRBD1. TRBV23-1 is filed as an ORF, its function uncertain. The junction had 13 bases not matched to a gene; V was cut back by 2 bases and J by 6 bases. The CDR3 has 17 amino acids. CDR3 sequence (DNA): TGCGCCAGCAGTCAACCCCCTCCGGGACAGGGTAATTCTGAAGCTTTCTTT. The encoded protein is CASSQPPPGQGNSEAFF.